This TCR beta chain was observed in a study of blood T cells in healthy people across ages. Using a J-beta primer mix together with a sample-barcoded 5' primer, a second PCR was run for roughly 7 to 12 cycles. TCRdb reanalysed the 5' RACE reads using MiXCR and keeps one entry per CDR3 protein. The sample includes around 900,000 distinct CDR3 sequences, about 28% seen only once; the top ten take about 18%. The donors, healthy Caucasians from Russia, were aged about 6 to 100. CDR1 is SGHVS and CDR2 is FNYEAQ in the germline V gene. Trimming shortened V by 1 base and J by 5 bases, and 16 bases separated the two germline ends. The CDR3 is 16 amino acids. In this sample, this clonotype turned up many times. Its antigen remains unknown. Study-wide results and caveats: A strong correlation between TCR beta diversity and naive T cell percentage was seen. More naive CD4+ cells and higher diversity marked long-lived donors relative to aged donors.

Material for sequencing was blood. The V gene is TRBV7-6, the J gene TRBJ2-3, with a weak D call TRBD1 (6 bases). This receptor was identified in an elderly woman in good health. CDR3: CASSLGGGRERDTQYF. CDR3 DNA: TGTGCCAGCAGCTTAGGTGGGGGCAGGGAACGAGATACGCAGTATTTT.